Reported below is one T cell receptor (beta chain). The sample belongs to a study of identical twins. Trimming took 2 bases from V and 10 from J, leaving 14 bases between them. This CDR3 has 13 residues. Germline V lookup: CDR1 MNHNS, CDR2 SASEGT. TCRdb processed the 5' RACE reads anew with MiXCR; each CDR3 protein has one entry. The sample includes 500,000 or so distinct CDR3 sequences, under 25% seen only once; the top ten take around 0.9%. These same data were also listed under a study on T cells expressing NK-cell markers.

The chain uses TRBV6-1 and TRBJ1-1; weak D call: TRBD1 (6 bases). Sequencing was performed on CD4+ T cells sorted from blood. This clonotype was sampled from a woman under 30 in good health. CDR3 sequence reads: CASSESPETGAFF. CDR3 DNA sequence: TGTGCCAGCAGTGAATCCCCGGAGACAGGAGCTTTCTTT.